Below are 30 T cell receptor beta chains sequenced from a single sample in a study of patients and donors after allogeneic stem cell transplantation (dated by TCRdb to 2019 to 2021). The library was built by means of RT-PCR. The sequencer was a NextSeq 550. TCRdb passed the public sequencing reads through fastp at Q25 and MiXCR, retaining productive beta sequences. Entries that share a CDR3 protein sequence are merged under the most common genes and DNA. In all, the sample holds about a million distinct CDR3 sequences, and over 15% of those were seen once. Of the sample, 5% to 7.5% falls within the top ten clones. Source material: blood, either unsorted or a sorted T cell fraction (not recorded which). All receptors come from a human donor who was either an allogeneic HSCT recipient or a stem cell or donor lymphocyte infusion donor (not recorded which). It is not recorded whose cells these are; they may come from a transplant donor.

This clonotype was detected a few times. The chain carries TRBV15 and TRBJ2-4; D may be TRBD1 (7 bases). V was shortened by 8 bases and J by 4 bases, with 15 bases between the two germline ends. CDR3 length: 14 amino acids. Per the germline V gene, CDR1 is LNHNV and CDR2 is YYDKDF (reference sequence). CDR3 DNA sequence: TGTGCCACCCAACCAGGGGGGCGAAAAAACATTCAGTACTTC. It translates to CATQPGGRKNIQYF.

This chain uses TRBV6-1 with TRBJ1-6, with 9 bases aligning to TRBD1. After removal of 6 bases from V and 7 bases from J, the junction contained 7 bases not matched to a gene. CDR3 size: 15 residues. Germline CDR1 is MNHNS and CDR2 is SASEGT. CDR3 sequence (DNA): TGTGCCAGCAGCGACCGACAGGGGGGGAATTCACCCCTCCACTTT. Translating it yields CASSDRQGGNSPLHF.

This sequence joins TRBV5-1 and TRBJ2-2; the D is unclear. The CDR3 consists of 15 residues. V was pared by 4 bases and J by 3 bases, with 13 bases between. The V gene's germline CDR1 is SGHRS and CDR2 YFSETQ. CDR3 coding DNA: TGCGCCAGCAGCCAAGACCCGAATTACACCGGGGAGCTGTTTTTT. Its protein is CASSQDPNYTGELFF.

This chain joins TRBV12-5 and TRBJ2-3, with D perhaps TRBD1 (5 bases). V was cut by 7 bases and J by 3 bases, with 17 bases left in between. CDR3 length: 15 amino acids. Germline V gene lookup returns CDR1 LGHNT and CDR2 FRNRAP. The CDR3 loop reads CASVTYRGRTDTQYF. CDR3 sequence (DNA): TGTGCTAGTGTTACCTATAGGGGTCGGACAGATACGCAGTATTTT.

This chain uses TRBV5-4 with TRBJ2-7; 9 bases map to TRBD2. The V segment lost 4 bases and the J segment 3 bases; nucleotides outside the gene matches: 8. The length of the CDR3 is 15 residues. Germline CDR1 and CDR2: SGHNT and YYREEE (reference sequence). The CDR3 loop reads CASSVTLAGHYEQYF. In DNA, the CDR3 is TGTGCCAGCAGCGTCACTCTAGCGGGGCACTACGAGCAGTACTTC.

A few counts support this clonotype. This chain links TRBV7-2 with TRBJ2-3; 9 bases map to TRBD1. V dropped 4 bases and J dropped 8; count of bases not matched to a gene: 10. Germline values: CDR1 SGHTA, CDR2 FQGNSA. The CDR3 runs 15 residues. The CDR3 nucleotides are TGTGCCAGCAGCTCGGGACAGGGTGGATTGGGTACGCAGTATTTT. Protein product: CASSSGQGGLGTQYF.

In this sample, this clonotype turned up many times. V gene TRBV12-3 or TRBV12-4 combines with J gene TRBJ2-7; TRBD2 agrees at 8 bases. The CDR3 is made up of 13 amino acids. The V gene end was trimmed by 6 bases and the J gene end by 3 bases; junction bases not matched to a gene: 4. CDR3 protein: CASRPGLVYEQYF. CDR3 nucleotides: TGTGCCAGCAGACCGGGACTAGTCTACGAGCAGTACTTC.

This clonotype was seen more than once but under ten times. The chain is built from TRBV29-1 and TRBJ1-2; D gene unclear. The CDR3 sequence is 10 residues long. Per the germline V gene, CDR1 is SQVTM and CDR2 is ANQGSEA. With 3 bases removed from V and 6 bases from J, the gap between germline ends came to 5 bases. DNA of the CDR3: TGCAGCGTTGAGCTCGATGGCTACACCTTC. Its translation is CSVELDGYTF.

The chain has TRBV7-2 and TRBJ2-2; 7 positions agree with TRBD2. V shed 4 bases and J 7 bases; nucleotides not matched to a gene: 6. Germline V lookup: CDR1 SGHTA, CDR2 FQGNSA. This CDR3 is built from 14 residues. This CDR3 is CASSSGLRGGELFF. The CDR3 coding sequence is TGTGCCAGCAGCTCGGGACTAAGGGGCGGGGAGCTGTTTTTT.

In this sample, this clonotype turned up a few times. The chain uses TRBV20-1 and TRBJ1-5, with a tentative D call TRBD1 (6 bases). Trimming stripped 7 bases from V and 5 bases from J, with 18 bases between. The V gene's germline CDR1 is DFQATT and CDR2 SNEGSKA (reference sequence). The CDR3 extends over 14 amino acids. DNA of the CDR3: TGCAGTGTTCAACCTCAGGGGAGGGATCAGCCCCAGCATTTT. This sequence encodes CSVQPQGRDQPQHF.

This clonotype was picked up a small number of times. The chain recombines TRBV12-3 or TRBV12-4 with TRBJ2-1; D is unclear. The CDR3 totals 14 residues. Trimming cost V 1 base and J 4 bases, with 8 bases left between them. CDR3 sequence (DNA): TGTGCCAGCAGTTTAGTTGAGACTTACAATGAGCAGTTCTTC. Its translation: CASSLVETYNEQFF.

V is TRBV5-8 and J is TRBJ1-2, with no clear D. The CDR3 has 14 amino acids. Germline CDR1 and CDR2: SGHTS and YDEGEE. The V and J ends lost 4 bases and 4 bases respectively, with 14 bases between them. The CDR3 reads CASSQGPTLYGYTF. The CDR3 region has the DNA TGTGCCAGCAGCCAAGGACCGACCCTCTATGGCTACACCTTC.

This clonotype was recorded a few times. The rearrangement joins TRBV28 to TRBJ1-6; D unclear. V shed 1 base and J shed 1 base, with 8 bases lying between them. Germline V gene lookup returns CDR1 MDHEN and CDR2 SYDVKM. The CDR3 is 16 amino acids. CDR3: CASSLYANSYNSPLHF. The DNA for the CDR3 is TGTGCCAGCAGTTTATATGCCAATTCCTATAATTCACCCCTCCACTTT.

J is TRBJ2-3 and V is TRBV4-3; the D gene is possibly TRBD2 (7 bases). V lost 0 bases and J lost 2, with 12 bases in between. CDR1 LGHNA and CDR2 YSLEER come from the germline V gene. The CDR3 consists of 16 residues. The CDR3 nucleotides are TGCGCCAGCAGCCAAGAGGGGCGGGGGCCCACAGATACGCAGTATTTT. It specifies CASSQEGRGPTDTQYF.

The J gene is TRBJ2-1, the V gene TRBV7-7, with 9 nucleotides matching TRBD2. The J segment lost 9 bases and the V segment lost 2 bases, leaving 5 bases of the junction unmatched. Germline V lookup: CDR1 SSHAT, CDR2 FNYEAQ (reference sequence). This CDR3 is 14 amino acids long. The chain's CDR3 is CASSLKAGLAEQFF. The CDR3 nucleotides read TGTGCCAGCAGCTTAAAGGCGGGACTAGCTGAGCAGTTCTTC. Combining the CDR3 with reference TRBV7-7 and TRBJ2-1 gives the whole variable domain GAGVSQSPRYKVTKRGQDVTLRCDPISSHATLYWYQQALGQGPEFLTYFNYEAQPDKSGLPSDRFSAERPEGSISTLTIQRTEQRDSAMYRCASSLKAGLAEQFFGPGTRLTVL.

The chain links TRBV5-6 to TRBJ1-2; 10 bases are a match to TRBD1. Trimming took 6 bases from V and 5 from J; bases not matched to a gene: 7. The CDR3 is 14 amino acids. The V gene's germline CDR1 is SGHDT and CDR2 YYEEEE. In nucleotides, the CDR3 is TGTGCCAGCATCGACAGGGGGCGCGGGTATGGCTACACCTTC. It is translated as CASIDRGRGYGYTF.

J is TRBJ2-3 and V is TRBV27; D gene ambiguous. Germline V gene lookup returns CDR1 MNHEY and CDR2 SMNVEV (reference sequence). CDR3 length: 14 amino acids. V lost 10 bases to trimming and J lost 0 bases, with 14 bases between them. The CDR3 DNA reads as TGTGCCAACCCGACATATCCTAGCACAGATACGCAGTATTTT. Protein sequence: CANPTYPSTDTQYF.

In its sample, this clonotype was seen once. The rearrangement uses TRBV5-4 and TRBJ2-3, with 7 bases that match TRBD1. This CDR3 has 15 amino acids. V trimming: 6 bases; J trimming: 5 bases; junction bases outside the gene matches: 12. Germline V gene data show CDR1 as SGHNT and CDR2 as YYREEE (reference sequence). The DNA of the CDR3 is TGTGCCAGCACCCCGCGTGAGGGGGCCGTAGATACGCAGTATTTT. Translation gives CASTPREGAVDTQYF.

This clonotype was seen ten or more times. The chain links TRBV20-1 to TRBJ2-7; no firm D call. This CDR3 contains 13 residues. The germline CDR1 and CDR2 sequences are DFQATT and SNEGSKA (reference sequence). The V end lost 0 bases, the J end lost 3 bases, and 9 bases lay between the germline ends. For the CDR3, the DNA is TGCAGTGCTAGAGATTTGGTAGACTACGAGCAGTACTTC. It codes for CSARDLVDYEQYF.

This clonotype came up a few times. This sequence joins TRBV4-3 and TRBJ2-1, with a weak D call TRBD1 (6 bases). Trimming stripped 0 bases from V and 3 bases from J, with 9 bases between. Germline V gives CDR1 LGHNA, CDR2 YSLEER. CDR3 length: 15 amino acids. CDR3 amino acids: CASSQDDRNYNEQFF. The CDR3 region has the DNA TGCGCCAGCAGCCAAGACGACAGGAACTACAATGAGCAGTTCTTC.

This clonotype appeared a few times. The chain combines TRBV7-9 with TRBJ1-3; possibly TRBD1 for D (6 bases). Germline V gene data show CDR1 as SEHNR and CDR2 as FQNEAQ (reference sequence). CDR3 length: 14 residues. The germline V and J ends were trimmed by 9 bases and 8 bases, with 20 bases remaining between them. CDR3 protein: CASVRDNRGDTIYF. CDR3 in DNA: TGTGCCAGTGTGAGGGACAATCGTGGGGACACCATATATTTT.

V is TRBV11-2 and J is TRBJ2-2, with D possibly being TRBD2 (6 bases). The V and J ends lost 7 bases and 4 bases respectively, with 13 bases between them. This CDR3 spans 14 amino acids. Per the germline V gene, CDR1 is SGHAT and CDR2 is FQNNGV. The CDR3 region is CASTLGLGTGELFF. In DNA form, the CDR3 reads TGTGCCAGCACCTTGGGACTCGGCACCGGGGAGCTGTTTTTT.

This clonotype was seen more than once but under ten times. The chain links TRBV5-1 to TRBJ2-1; possibly TRBD2 for D (6 bases). V gave up 3 bases and J gave up 7 bases, with 14 bases separating them. Germline-derived CDR1 and CDR2 are SGHRS and YFSETQ. This CDR3 comprises 14 residues. The CDR3 nucleotides read TGCGCCAGCAGCTCCCCAAATGGGGGGAATGAGCAGTTCTTC. Its translation is CASSSPNGGNEQFF. Supplemented by reference TRBV5-1 and TRBJ2-1, the full variable domain reads KAGVTQTPRYLIKTRGQQVTLSCSPISGHRSVSWYQQTPGQGLQFLFEYFSETQRNKGNFPGRFSGRQFSNSRSEMNVSTLELGDSALYLCASSSPNGGNEQFFGPGTRLTVL.

The chain's CDR3 is CASSAPTSGGTQYF. Here the CDR3 DNA reads TGTGCCAGCAGCGCTCCGACTAGCGGGGGGACCCAGTACTTC. The chain carries TRBV9 and TRBJ2-7, with 12 bases lining up with TRBD2. The J call could be wrong; TRBJ2-5 is a better fit for the DNA end. The CDR3 contains 14 residues. Germline V gives CDR1 SGDLS, CDR2 YYNGEE.

This chain's CDR3 is CSARVGGAGDTQYF. As DNA, the CDR3 is TGCAGTGCTAGAGTGGGGGGGGCAGGAGATACGCAGTATTTT. This chain uses TRBV20-1 with TRBJ2-3, with D possibly matching TRBD2 (7 bases). CDR3 length: 14 residues. Germline V CDR1 and CDR2: DFQATT, SNEGSKA (reference sequence). The germline V and J ends were trimmed by 1 base and 5 bases, with 13 bases remaining between them.

V gene TRBV29-1 combines with J gene TRBJ2-5; unclear D gene. The CDR3 length is 14 residues. V was pared by 5 bases and J by 7 bases, with 20 bases between. The germline V gene encodes CDR1 SQVTM and CDR2 ANQGSEA. The CDR3 region is CSVLSSVPPTTQYF. CDR3 bases: TGCAGCGTTTTAAGCAGTGTCCCCCCAACGACCCAGTACTTC.

There are a few counts of this clonotype. V usage is TRBV27 and J usage is TRBJ2-1, with 8 bases aligning to TRBD2. The germline V gene encodes CDR1 MNHEY and CDR2 SMNVEV (reference sequence). The trim removed 5 bases at V and 7 bases at J, leaving 7 bases unmatched. This CDR3 contains 14 residues. The CDR3 DNA is TGTGCCAGCAGTCCGGGACTAGTGGGTAATGAGCAGTTCTTC. Residues: CASSPGLVGNEQFF.

The V and J genes are TRBV20-1 and TRBJ1-5; TRBD1 is a possible D gene (5 bases). V gave up 2 bases and J gave up 3 bases, with 20 bases separating them. Germline V gene data show CDR1 as DFQATT and CDR2 as SNEGSKA (reference sequence). The CDR3 has 17 residues. The CDR3 DNA follows: TGCAGTGCTAGACCCGTTGGGGCAGGGCAAGCCAATCAGCCCCAGCATTTT. It translates to CSARPVGAGQANQPQHF.

The rearrangement links TRBV4-1 to TRBJ2-5; 7 bases map to TRBD2. V shed 6 bases, J shed 1 base, and the junction held 2 bases outside the gene matches. The V gene's germline CDR1 is MGHRA and CDR2 YSYEKL. The CDR3 runs to 13 residues. The CDR3 DNA follows: TGCGCCAGCAGAGCTAGCGGCCAAGAGACCCAGTACTTC. Translating it yields CASRASGQETQYF.

This clonotype was found many times. The chain joins TRBV12-3 or TRBV12-4 to TRBJ2-7; 14 bases map to TRBD2. This CDR3 is built from 16 residues. V was clipped by 6 bases and J by 1 base; unmatched bases: 5. The CDR3 is CASSLGLAGGSYEQYF. CDR3 coding DNA: TGTGCCAGCAGCCTAGGACTAGCGGGGGGATCCTACGAGCAGTACTTC.